This T cell receptor beta chain comes out of a study of cytomegalovirus exposure and HLA in healthy donors. Primers for the PCR totalled 60 Vbeta and 13 Jbeta. Clones were sequenced by immunoSEQ multiplex PCR, and TCRdb holds only the in-frame ones, with some missing. The repertoire includes roughly 130,000 clones, approximately 84% of them detected once, and around 2% sits in the top ten. Germline assignment: CDR1 SGHRS and CDR2 YFSETQ. The germline V and J ends were trimmed by 0 bases and 4 bases, with 11 bases remaining between them. CDR3 length: 15 residues. Input material: PBMCs. J is TRBJ2-1 and V is TRBV5-1; D perhaps matches TRBD2 (7 bases). This clonotype was sampled from a woman in her thirties or forties in good health and CMV-seronegative. The CDR3 loop is CASSLARGQYNEQFF. In nucleotides, the CDR3 is TGCGCCAGCAGCTTGGCGCGGGGGCAGTACAATGAGCAGTTCTTC.